A single T cell receptor beta chain is shown here with its context. Its antigen is not known. Trimming removed 0 bases at V and 4 bases at J, with 9 bases between. CDR3 length: 13 residues. The germline V gene encodes CDR1 DFQATT and CDR2 SNEGSKA (reference sequence). These data are taken from a study of CD8 T cells in ankylosing spondylitis. Points from the study as a whole: The study looked at matched synovial fluid samples from ankylosing spondylitis patients. Disease-linked clones were reported to be significantly enriched there. Disease-associated clones were CD8+ and fairly uncommon in peripheral blood. A TCR beta motif of fewer than ten highly homologous variants seemed to mark ankylosing spondylitis blood. There were earlier reports of some motif variants in reactive arthritis synovial fluid and blood.

Making the TCR beta libraries involved quantitative 5'-RACE with molecular barcodes. Each CDR3 protein is one row after TCRdb ran MiXCR on the 5' RACE reads. The sample includes about 220,000 distinct CDR3 sequences, about 18% of them seen just once. The clonotype originates from a male donor with ankylosing spondylitis. Sequencing was carried out using blood, either unsorted or a sorted T cell fraction (not recorded which). This rearrangement joins TRBV20-1 to TRBJ1-2; D is unresolved. This chain's CDR3 is CSARDGNPYGYTF. CDR3 nucleotide sequence: TGCAGTGCTAGAGATGGGAATCCCTATGGCTACACCTTC.